This TCR beta chain was obtained from a study of blood T cell repertoires in COVID-19. Study overall: Samples of COVID-19 (acute and convalescent) were obtained from the United States, Italy and Spain. From T cells, B-cell-depleted T cells, or PBMCs came the material, which was cDNA or gDNA.

V was trimmed by 4 bases and J by 4 bases, leaving 19 bases between them. This CDR3 spans 16 amino acids. Germline V lookup: CDR1 SGHTA, CDR2 FQGNSA. The authors' processing: Amplified reference gene primers provided the basis for estimating nucleated cell counts. Here immunoSEQ multiplex PCR was the method, and the copy in TCRdb shows in-frame clones only, minus some. V and J calls and clone size come straight from that table; D and trimming were deduced from the DNA. The sample comprises 25,000 to 35,000 clones, over 75% of which are singletons, and roughly 7.5% rests with the top ten. Sequencing used peripheral blood. The sequence was collected from a woman in her 70s with active or convalescent COVID-19. V usage is TRBV7-2 and J usage is TRBJ2-5, with D perhaps TRBD2 (6 bases). The CDR3 region is CASSSGSWGVRETQYF. In DNA, the CDR3 is TGTGCCAGCAGCTCGGGAAGTTGGGGGGTACGAGAGACCCAGTACTTC.